This TCR beta chain was documented in a study of T-cell reconstitution after alpha-beta-depleted transplantation in children. During its preparation, the TCRbeta library received unique molecular identifiers. TCRdb passed the PCR reads through MiXCR, listing each CDR3 protein once. The data show 200,000 to 300,000 distinct CDR3 sequences, around 7.5% seen once. This clonotype was recorded at least ten times. The sequencing used PBMCs, mostly from graft donor cells, collected 180 days after TCRalphabeta/CD19-depleted stem cell transplant. This receptor was taken from a male patient between 10 and 17 years old who had a stem cell transplant for acute lymphoblastic leukemia, so the T cells may come from the graft donor.

The CDR3 region is CASSPDRANEQFF. The CDR3 DNA is TGTGCCAGCTCACCCGACAGGGCGAATGAGCAGTTCTTC. The genes are TRBV18 and TRBJ2-1; 7 positions agree with TRBD1. This CDR3 has 13 amino acids. The V and J ends lost 3 bases and 7 bases, in that order; junction bases with no gene match: 3. Germline CDR1 KGHSH, CDR2 LQKENI.